This record covers a single TCR beta chain. This may arise from a read error, as a much more abundant clone is one base away. One entry per CDR3 protein, called by TCRdb with MiXCR from the 5' RACE reads. The sample shows roughly 140,000 distinct CDR3 sequences, 7.7% of them seen only once. The germline V gene encodes CDR1 MNHEY and CDR2 SVGEGT. The CDR3 totals 14 residues. V lost 6 bases to trimming and J lost 5 bases, with 16 bases between them. The sample comes from a study of T cells after yellow fever vaccination. The chain recombines TRBV6-2 or TRBV6-3 with TRBJ2-5; TRBD2 might be the D (6 bases). The sample here was CD4+ T cells sorted from PBMCs, taken 5 days after the yellow fever booster vaccination. This TCR was recovered from a man aged 25 to 40 who received the YFV17D yellow fever vaccine. CDR3 region: CASRKDYRPETQYF. The CDR3 nucleotides read TGTGCCAGCAGAAAGGACTACAGGCCGGAGACCCAGTACTTC.